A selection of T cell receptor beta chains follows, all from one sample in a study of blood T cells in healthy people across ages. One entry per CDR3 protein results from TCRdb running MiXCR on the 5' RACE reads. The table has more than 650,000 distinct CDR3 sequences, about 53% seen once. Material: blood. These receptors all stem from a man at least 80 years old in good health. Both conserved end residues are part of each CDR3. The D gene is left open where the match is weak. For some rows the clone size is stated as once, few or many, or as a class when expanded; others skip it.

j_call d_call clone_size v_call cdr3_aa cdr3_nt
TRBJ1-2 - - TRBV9 CASGGVYGYTF TGTGCCAGCGGGGGGGTCTATGGCTACACCTTC
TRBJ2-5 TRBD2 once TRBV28 CASSGTSGIFPRETQYF TGTGCCAGCAGCGGGACTAGCGGGATCTTCCCTAGGGAGACCCAGTACTTC
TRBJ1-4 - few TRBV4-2 CASSQVSIRQEKLFF TGTGCCAGCAGCCAAGTGTCCATAAGGCAGGAAAAACTGTTTTTT
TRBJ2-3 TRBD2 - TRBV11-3 CASSLGSGRTDTQYF TGTGCCAGCAGCTTAGGTAGCGGGAGAACAGATACGCAGTATTTT
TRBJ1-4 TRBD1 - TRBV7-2 CASSLFSDRGATNEKLFF TGTGCCAGCAGCTTATTTTCGGACAGGGGTGCAACTAATGAAAAACTGTTTTTT
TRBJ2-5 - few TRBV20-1 CTARARGDIQETQYF TGCACCGCTAGGGCCAGGGGGGATATACAAGAGACCCAGTACTTC
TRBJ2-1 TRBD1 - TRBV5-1 CASSSAGTGNYNEQFF TGCGCCAGCAGCTCCGCCGGGACAGGGAACTACAATGAGCAGTTCTTC
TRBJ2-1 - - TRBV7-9 CASSSQFRPYNEQFF TGTGCCAGCAGCTCCCAATTCAGACCCTACAATGAGCAGTTCTTC
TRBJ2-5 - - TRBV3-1 CASSQDTGEETQYF TGTGCCAGCAGCCAAGATACCGGGGAAGAGACCCAGTACTTC
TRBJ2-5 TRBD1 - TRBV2 CASRRRDSLQETQYF TGTGCCAGCAGACGCCGGGACAGTCTCCAAGAGACCCAGTACTTC
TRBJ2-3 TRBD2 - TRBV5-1 CASGTTQRDRADTQYF TGCGCCAGCGGTACCACACAGCGGGATCGGGCAGATACGCAGTATTTT
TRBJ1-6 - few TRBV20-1 CSARVGGGYNSPLHF TGCAGTGCTAGAGTCGGGGGTGGATATAATTCACCCCTCCACTTT
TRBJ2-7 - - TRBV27 CASSPRGGAVYEQYF TGTGCCAGCAGCCCTAGGGGTGGAGCGGTTTACGAGCAGTACTTC
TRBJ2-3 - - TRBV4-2 CASSQSGSWEATDTQYF TGTGCCAGCAGCCAATCAGGGAGTTGGGAGGCCACAGATACGCAGTATTTT
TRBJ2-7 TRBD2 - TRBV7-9 CASARIRSSGSDPSYEQYF TGTGCCAGCGCGCGAATACGTTCTAGCGGGAGCGACCCCTCCTACGAGCAGTACTTC
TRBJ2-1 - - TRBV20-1 CSASRNFEQFF TGCAGTGCTAGCCGAAACTTCGAGCAGTTCTTC
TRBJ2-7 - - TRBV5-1 CASSFDLTRVSHEQYF TGCGCCAGCAGCTTCGACCTAACACGGGTGTCGCACGAGCAGTACTTC